This T cell receptor beta chain was identified during a study of blood T cell repertoires in COVID-19. Assay used: immunoSEQ multiplex PCR; TCRdb lists only in-frame clones, some missing. The sample gives a few hundred thousand clones, roughly 82% of which show up once; about 1.6% is in the top ten. J was trimmed by 3 bases and V by 5 bases; bases with no gene match: 3. The CDR3 runs 13 residues. The germline V gene has CDR1 SGHAT and CDR2 FQNNGV. Sample: peripheral blood. The chain is built from TRBV11-2 and TRBJ2-7; 8 bases map to TRBD1. The clonotype was recovered from a woman aged 45 to 65 with acute or convalescent COVID-19. The CDR3 DNA reads TGTGCCAGCAGCCCCGGACAGGGCTACGAGCAGTACTTC. Translating gives CASSPGQGYEQYF.